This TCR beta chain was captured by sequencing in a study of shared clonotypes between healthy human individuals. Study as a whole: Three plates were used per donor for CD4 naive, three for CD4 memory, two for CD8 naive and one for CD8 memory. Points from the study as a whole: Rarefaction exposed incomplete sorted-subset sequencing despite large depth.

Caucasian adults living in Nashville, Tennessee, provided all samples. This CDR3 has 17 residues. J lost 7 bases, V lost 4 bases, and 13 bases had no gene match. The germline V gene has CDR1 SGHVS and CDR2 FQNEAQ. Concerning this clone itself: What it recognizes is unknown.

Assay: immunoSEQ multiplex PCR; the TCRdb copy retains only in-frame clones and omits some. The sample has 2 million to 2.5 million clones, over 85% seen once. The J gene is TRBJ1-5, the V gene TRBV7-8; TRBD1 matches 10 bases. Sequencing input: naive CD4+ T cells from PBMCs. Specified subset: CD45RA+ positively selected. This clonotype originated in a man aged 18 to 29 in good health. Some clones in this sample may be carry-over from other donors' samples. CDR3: CASSSGTGVQGAQPQHF. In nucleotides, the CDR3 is TGTGCCAGCAGCTCCGGGACAGGGGTTCAAGGGGCCCAGCCCCAGCATTTT. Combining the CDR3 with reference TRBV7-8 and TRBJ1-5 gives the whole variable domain GAGVSQSPRYKVAKRGQDVALRCDPISGHVSLFWYQQALGQGPEFLTYFQNEAQLDKSGLPSDRFFAERPEGSVSTLKIQRTQQEDSAVYLCASSSGTGVQGAQPQHFGDGTRLSIL.